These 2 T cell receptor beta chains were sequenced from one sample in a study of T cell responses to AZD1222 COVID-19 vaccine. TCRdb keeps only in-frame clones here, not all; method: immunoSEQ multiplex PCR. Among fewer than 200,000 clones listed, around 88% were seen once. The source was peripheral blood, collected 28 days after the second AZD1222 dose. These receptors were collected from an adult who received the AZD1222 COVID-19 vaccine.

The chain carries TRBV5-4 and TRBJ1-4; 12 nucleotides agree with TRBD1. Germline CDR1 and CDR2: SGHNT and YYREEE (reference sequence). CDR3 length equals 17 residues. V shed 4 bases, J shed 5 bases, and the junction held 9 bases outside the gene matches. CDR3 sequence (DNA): TGTGCCAGCAGCCCAACGGGACAGGGGGCCGGCAATGAAAAACTGTTTTTT. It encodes CASSPTGQGAGNEKLFF.

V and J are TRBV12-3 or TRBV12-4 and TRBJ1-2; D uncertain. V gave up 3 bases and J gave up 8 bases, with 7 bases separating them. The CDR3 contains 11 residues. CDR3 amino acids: CASSLAGGYTF. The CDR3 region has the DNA TGTGCCAGCAGTTTGGCCGGGGGCTACACCTTC.